The source of this T cell receptor beta chain is a study of cytomegalovirus exposure and HLA in healthy donors. The CDR3 is 17 residues long. Germline V gives CDR1 LGHNA, CDR2 YNFKEQ. PCR employed 60 Vbeta and 13 Jbeta primers. Measured with immunoSEQ multiplex PCR; TCRdb has only the in-frame clones, and not every one. The sample records around 99,000 clones, 77% being singletons. The V gene is TRBV4-2, the J gene TRBJ2-5; tentatively, D is TRBD2 (5 bases). The DNA end favors TRBJ2-7, so the J call may be wrong. This sequence was found in a male donor in good health and CMV-seronegative. The sample comprised PBMCs. The CDR3: CASSQDAERLLSYEQYF. DNA for the CDR3: TGTGCCAGCAGCCAAGATGCCGAGCGGCTCCTCTCCTACGAGCAGTACTTC.